This TCR beta chain appears in the sequencing data of a study of T cell responses to AZD1222 COVID-19 vaccine. Assay used: immunoSEQ multiplex PCR; TCRdb lists only in-frame clones, some missing. This table holds about 130,000 clones, around nine tenths found once. Germline CDR1 and CDR2: SGHRS and YFSETQ. Trimming removed 0 bases at V and 2 bases at J, with 5 bases between. This CDR3 comprises 13 residues. The source was peripheral blood, collected on day 0 of AZD1222 vaccination. The gene calls are TRBV5-1 and TRBJ1-2; D not certain. The TCR was taken from an adult in good health. CDR3 in DNA: TGCGCCAGCAGCTTGGACAAGAACTATGGCTACACCTTC. Protein: CASSLDKNYGYTF.